Shown below are 6 T cell receptor beta chains from a single sample sequenced in a study of graft-versus-host responses after intestinal transplantation. The antigens of these receptors remain unknown. Sequencing used immunoSEQ multiplex PCR; TCRdb keeps in-frame clones, though not all of them. The repertoire holds over 70,000 clones, with roughly 80% as singletons. Sequenced here: unstimulated CD8+ T cells sorted from spleen or lymph node cells, sampled before intestinal transplant. The receptor source for this set is a human donor who received an intestinal transplant.

The chain recombines TRBV6-4 with TRBJ2-7, with a possible D match to TRBD1 (6 bases). Germline CDR1 MRHNA, CDR2 SNTAGT. Trimming removed 2 bases from V and 2 bases from J, with 13 bases in between. This CDR3 is 15 amino acids long. The CDR3 nucleotides are TGTGCCAGCAGTGACGGGGGTCAGGGGCCCTACGAGCAGTACTTC. It encodes CASSDGGQGPYEQYF.

The J gene is TRBJ2-1, the V gene TRBV10-2; D gene uncertain. Trimming took 3 bases from V and 0 from J, leaving 12 bases between them. The V gene's germline CDR1 is WSHSY and CDR2 SAAADI. The CDR3 has 16 residues. The CDR3 DNA sequence: TGCGCCAGCAGTGAATATAGCCCGAGCTCCTACAATGAGCAGTTCTTC. It encodes CASSEYSPSSYNEQFF.

The rearrangement uses TRBV7-9 and TRBJ2-1, with D perhaps matching TRBD2 (6 bases). There are 16 residues in the CDR3. The V gene lost 2 bases and the J gene lost 3 bases, with 14 bases spanning the gap. The germline V gene has CDR1 SEHNR and CDR2 FQNEAQ (reference sequence). CDR3 bases: TGTGCCAGCAGCTTAAATAACCGGGACTTCTACAATGAGCAGTTCTTC. Protein: CASSLNNRDFYNEQFF. Full variable domain (outside the CDR3, taken from reference TRBV7-9 and TRBJ2-1): DTGVSQNPRHKITKRGQNVTFRCDPISEHNRLYWYRQTLGQGPEFLTYFQNEAQLEKSRLLSDRFSAERPKGSFSTLEIQRTEQGDSAMYLCASSLNNRDFYNEQFFGPGTRLTVL.

This rearrangement joins TRBV4-1 to TRBJ2-1; D call uncertain. The germline V and J ends were trimmed by 2 bases and 4 bases, with 18 bases remaining between them. In germline, CDR1 is MGHRA, CDR2 YSYEKL. CDR3 length: 17 amino acids. CDR3 nucleotides: TGCGCCAGCAGCCAATTTTGGGAAGAGACCCCTTACAATGAGCAGTTCTTC. Translating it yields CASSQFWEETPYNEQFF.

The rearrangement links TRBV5-3 to TRBJ2-5; 12 positions agree with TRBD1. TRBV5-3 is marked as an open reading frame, function uncertain. With V trimmed by 4 bases and J by 3 bases, 22 bases remained unmatched. The CDR3 runs 21 residues. The CDR3 DNA is TGTGCCAGAAGCCCGAACGGGACAGGGGGCGCGTGGCCGCCGGGGAAAGAGACCCAGTACTTC. Encoded protein: CARSPNGTGGAWPPGKETQYF.

The genes are TRBV11-2 and TRBJ2-7; D possibly corresponds to TRBD2 (6 bases). The germline V and J ends were trimmed by 0 bases and 2 bases, with 14 bases remaining between them. The length of the CDR3 is 16 residues. Germline V CDR1 and CDR2: SGHAT, FQNNGV. The CDR3 nucleotides read TGTGCCAGCAGCTTAGAGGAGGAGGGATTAACCTACGAGCAGTACTTC. As protein: CASSLEEEGLTYEQYF.